One and the same sample provided the 17 T cell receptor beta chains below, sequenced in a study of blood T cell repertoires in COVID-19. Clones were read by immunoSEQ multiplex PCR, and TCRdb kept only the in-frame ones, dropping some. The sample contains 250,000 to 300,000 clones, 87% of which appear only once. Specimen: peripheral blood. Receptors were obtained from a woman aged 35 to 49 who had recovered from COVID-19.

V gene TRBV5-1 combines with J gene TRBJ2-7, with a tentative D call TRBD1 (6 bases). V lost 7 bases, J lost 1 base, and 12 bases lay in between. The CDR3 runs 13 residues. Germline loops: CDR1 SGHRS, CDR2 YFSETQ. The CDR3: CASSPGVSYEQYF. The DNA of the CDR3 is TGCGCCAGCTCCCCAGGGGTTTCCTACGAGCAGTACTTC.

This clone was counted a few times. This chain uses TRBV4-3 with TRBJ1-3; D is undetermined. Trimming took 0 bases from V and 0 from J, leaving 9 bases between them. The CDR3 totals 16 residues. Germline V lookup: CDR1 LGHNA, CDR2 YSLEER. CDR3 protein: CASSQDFGSSGNTIYF. The CDR3 DNA sequence: TGCGCCAGCAGCCAAGATTTTGGCAGCTCTGGAAACACCATATATTTT.

This rearrangement joins TRBV5-4 to TRBJ2-1, with D hard to call. Looked up from germline, CDR1 is SGHNT and CDR2 is YYREEE (reference sequence). There are 15 residues in the CDR3. With 4 bases removed from V and 0 bases from J, the gap between germline ends came to 11 bases. CDR3 region: CASSPPVRSYNEQFF. CDR3 DNA: TGTGCCAGCAGCCCCCCGGTCCGCTCCTACAATGAGCAGTTCTTC.

This clone has only a few counts. The chain carries TRBV19 and TRBJ1-1, with 10 bases aligning to TRBD1. The germline V gene encodes CDR1 LNHDA and CDR2 SQIVND (reference sequence). The CDR3 extends over 15 amino acids. V was pared by 6 bases and J by 3 bases, with 7 bases of the junction left unmatched. The CDR3 reads CASSSLDRGDTEAFF. CDR3 coding DNA: TGTGCCAGTAGCTCACTGGACAGGGGGGACACTGAAGCTTTCTTT.

V is TRBV4-1 and J is TRBJ1-1; D is perhaps TRBD1 (5 bases). Germline lookup yields CDR1 MGHRA and CDR2 YSYEKL. Trimming left V 3 bases short and J 6 bases short, with 14 bases between. This CDR3 is 14 amino acids long. CDR3 protein: CASSHPGIVAEAFF. As DNA, the CDR3 is TGCGCCAGCAGCCATCCAGGGATTGTCGCTGAAGCTTTCTTT.

The sample holds a few counts of this clone. V usage is TRBV18 and J usage is TRBJ2-7; TRBD2 matches 9 bases. J was trimmed by 7 bases and V by 6 bases; bases with no gene match: 16. Germline V lookup: CDR1 KGHSH, CDR2 LQKENI. CDR3 length equals 16 residues. This chain's CDR3 is CASSHALGGGAREQYF. The CDR3 DNA sequence: TGTGCCAGCTCCCATGCCCTGGGCGGGGGGGCCAGGGAGCAGTACTTC.

The V call is TRBV18, the J call TRBJ2-2; no clear D. V was clipped by 2 bases and J by 2 bases, with 15 bases between them. Germline V lookup: CDR1 KGHSH, CDR2 LQKENI. CDR3 length: 17 residues. The CDR3 is CASSPSSGALNTGELFF. The CDR3 DNA follows: TGTGCCAGCTCACCATCATCCGGAGCCCTCAACACCGGGGAGCTGTTTTTT.

V usage is TRBV10-3 and J usage is TRBJ1-1; 8 bases are shared with TRBD1. V dropped 4 bases and J dropped 8; count of bases not matched to a gene: 3. The CDR3 has 12 amino acids. Germline V gene lookup returns CDR1 ENHRY and CDR2 SYGVKD. CDR3 amino acids: CAISVTGAEAFF. The CDR3 DNA follows: TGTGCCATCAGTGTGACAGGGGCCGAAGCTTTCTTT.

The rearrangement joins TRBV6-1 to TRBJ1-5; maybe TRBD1 (6 bases). CDR1 and CDR2 from the germline V gene are MNHNS and SASEGT. The ends were cut back, 1 base at V and 0 bases at J, with 19 bases in the middle. CDR3 length: 19 amino acids. The CDR3 reads CASSEGPVWDIYSNQPQHF. As DNA, the CDR3 is TGTGCCAGCAGTGAAGGGCCCGTATGGGACATTTATAGCAATCAGCCCCAGCATTTT.

The V and J genes are TRBV18 and TRBJ1-2, with D possibly TRBD1 on 6 matching bases. V lost 6 bases and J lost 7, with 21 bases in between. CDR3 size: 15 residues. Per germline, CDR1 KGHSH and CDR2 LQKENI. CDR3 protein: CASSPIGGGGFGYTF. In DNA form, the CDR3 reads TGTGCCAGCTCCCCCATAGGCGGGGGCGGATTTGGCTACACCTTC.

The V call is TRBV5-4, the J call TRBJ2-2, with TRBD2 matching 8 bases. The J segment lost 3 bases and the V segment lost 4 bases, leaving 8 bases of the junction unmatched. The CDR3 is made up of 16 amino acids. Germline lookup yields CDR1 SGHNT and CDR2 YYREEE (reference sequence). In nucleotides, the CDR3 is TGTGCCAGCAGCCCGGTGGGTAGCGGGGACACCGGGGAGCTGTTTTTT. Translating gives CASSPVGSGDTGELFF.

The chain has TRBV5-8 and TRBJ2-5; 9 bases match TRBD2. The length of the CDR3 is 15 residues. Germline assignment: CDR1 SGHTS and CDR2 YDEGEE. With 6 bases clipped from V and 0 bases from J, the junction kept 6 bases outside the gene matches. The CDR3 sequence is CASNGGGADQETQYF. The CDR3 DNA is TGTGCCAGCAACGGCGGGGGGGCCGACCAAGAGACCCAGTACTTC.

The rearrangement links TRBV7-3 to TRBJ1-3; D gene ambiguous. From germline, CDR1 is SGHTA and CDR2 FQGTGA. The CDR3 length is 13 residues. V lost 5 bases and J lost 0, with 5 bases in between. CDR3 DNA sequence: TGTGCCAGCAGCCCCTACTCTGGAAACACCATATATTTT. It translates to CASSPYSGNTIYF.

V and J are TRBV20-1 and TRBJ1-2; 9 positions match TRBD1. CDR1 is DFQATT and CDR2 is SNEGSKA in the germline V gene (reference sequence). This CDR3 comprises 17 residues. V shed 3 bases, J shed 1 base, and the junction held 12 bases outside the gene matches. The CDR3 region has the DNA TGCAGTGCTAGTACTCCGCCGGGACAGGGTGGTAACTATGGCTACACCTTC. Protein product: CSASTPPGQGGNYGYTF.

The CDR3 spells CASSPPGLLNEKLFF. DNA for the CDR3: TGTGCCAGCTCACCACCGGGACTCCTTAATGAAAAACTGTTTTTT. The V call is TRBV18, the J call TRBJ1-4; D possibly corresponds to TRBD1 (5 bases). The V end was cut by 0 bases, the J end by 4 bases, with 9 bases between. The length of the CDR3 is 15 residues. From germline, CDR1 is KGHSH and CDR2 LQKENI.

This clone came up many times. CDR3 protein: CASSVADGGGYQETQYF. CDR3 sequence (DNA): TGTGCCAGCAGCGTAGCAGACGGCGGGGGCTACCAAGAGACCCAGTACTTC. This chain joins TRBV9 and TRBJ2-5, with D perhaps TRBD2 (7 bases). The V gene's germline CDR1 is SGDLS and CDR2 YYNGEE. V was trimmed by 0 bases and J by 0 bases, leaving 15 bases between them. The CDR3 extends over 17 amino acids.

The chain recombines TRBV11-2 with TRBJ1-1; D gene ambiguous. There are 14 residues in the CDR3. V was clipped by 6 bases and J by 4 bases, with 15 bases between them. CDR1 SGHAT and CDR2 FQNNGV come from the germline V gene. CDR3 amino acids: CASSLVREITEAFF. Written as DNA, the CDR3 is TGTGCCAGCAGTCTAGTGCGGGAGATCACTGAAGCTTTCTTT.